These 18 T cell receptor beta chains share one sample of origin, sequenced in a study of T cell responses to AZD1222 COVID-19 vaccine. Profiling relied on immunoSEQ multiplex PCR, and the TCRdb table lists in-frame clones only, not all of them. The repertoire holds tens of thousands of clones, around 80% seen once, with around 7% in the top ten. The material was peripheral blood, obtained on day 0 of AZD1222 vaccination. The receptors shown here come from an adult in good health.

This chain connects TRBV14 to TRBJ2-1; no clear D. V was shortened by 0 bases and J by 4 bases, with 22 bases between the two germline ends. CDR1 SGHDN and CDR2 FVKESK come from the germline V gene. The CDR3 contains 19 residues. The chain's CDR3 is CASSQDFGFRVSKYNEQFF. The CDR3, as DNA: TGTGCCAGCAGCCAAGATTTTGGTTTCAGAGTTTCGAAATACAATGAGCAGTTCTTC.

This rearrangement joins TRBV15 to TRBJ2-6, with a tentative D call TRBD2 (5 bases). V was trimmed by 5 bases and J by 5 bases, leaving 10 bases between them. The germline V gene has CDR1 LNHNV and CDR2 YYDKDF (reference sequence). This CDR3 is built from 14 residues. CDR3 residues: CATSSRGRANVLTF. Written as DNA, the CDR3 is TGTGCCACCAGCTCCCGGGGTAGGGCCAACGTCCTGACTTTC.

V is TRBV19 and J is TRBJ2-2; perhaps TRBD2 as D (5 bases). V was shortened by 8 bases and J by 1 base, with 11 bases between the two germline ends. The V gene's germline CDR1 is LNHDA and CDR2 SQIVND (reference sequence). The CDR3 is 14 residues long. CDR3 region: CASRTGWNTGELFF. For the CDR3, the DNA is TGTGCCAGTCGTACGGGGTGGAACACCGGGGAGCTGTTTTTT.

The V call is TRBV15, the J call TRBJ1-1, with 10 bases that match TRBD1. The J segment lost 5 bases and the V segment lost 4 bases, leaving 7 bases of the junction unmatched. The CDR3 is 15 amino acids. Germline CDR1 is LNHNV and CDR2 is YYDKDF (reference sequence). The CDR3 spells CATSTPTGGRTEAFF. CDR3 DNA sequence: TGTGCCACCAGCACCCCGACAGGGGGCAGGACTGAAGCTTTCTTT.

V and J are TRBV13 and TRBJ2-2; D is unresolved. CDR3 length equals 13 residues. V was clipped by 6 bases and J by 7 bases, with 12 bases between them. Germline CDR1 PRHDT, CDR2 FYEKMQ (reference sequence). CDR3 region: CASRDLAFGELFF. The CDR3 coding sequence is TGTGCCAGCAGAGATTTAGCCTTCGGGGAGCTGTTTTTT. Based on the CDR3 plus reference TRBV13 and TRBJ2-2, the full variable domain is AAGVIQSPRHLIKEKRETATLKCYPIPRHDTVYWYQQGPGQDPQFLISFYEKMQSDKGSIPDRFSAQQFSDYHSELNMSSLELGDSALYFCASRDLAFGELFFGEGSRLTVL.

The CDR3 bases are TGCAGTGCTAGTGGTGACAGGGGGCTCCCTAACTATGGCTACACCTTC. As protein: CSASGDRGLPNYGYTF. The rearrangement links TRBV20-1 to TRBJ1-2, with 10 bases lining up with TRBD1. CDR1 is DFQATT, CDR2 SNEGSKA, per germline (reference sequence). There are 16 residues in the CDR3. Trimming at V came to 3 bases and at J to 0 bases, leaving 7 bases not matched to a gene.

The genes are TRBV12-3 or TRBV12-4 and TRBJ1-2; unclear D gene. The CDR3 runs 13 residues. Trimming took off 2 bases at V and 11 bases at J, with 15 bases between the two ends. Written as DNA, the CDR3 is TGTGCCAGCAGTTTAAAACCGGCCGAAATGTACACCTTC. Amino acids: CASSLKPAEMYTF.

This CDR3 is CASSLVGLAGTRTDTQYF. The CDR3 coding sequence is TGTGCCAGCAGCTTAGTGGGACTAGCGGGGACCCGGACAGATACGCAGTATTTT. The chain employs TRBV7-8 and TRBJ2-3; 13 bases match TRBD2. Losses at the gene ends were 1 base for V and 3 bases for J; bases not matched to a gene: 7. The germline CDR1 and CDR2 sequences are SGHVS and FQNEAQ. The CDR3 has 18 amino acids.

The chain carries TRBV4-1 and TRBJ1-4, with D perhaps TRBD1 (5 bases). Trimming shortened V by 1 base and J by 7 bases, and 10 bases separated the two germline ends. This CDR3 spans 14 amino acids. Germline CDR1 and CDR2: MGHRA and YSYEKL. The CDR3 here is CASSQGGTPEKLFF. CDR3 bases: TGCGCCAGCAGCCAAGGGGGGACTCCTGAAAAACTGTTTTTT.

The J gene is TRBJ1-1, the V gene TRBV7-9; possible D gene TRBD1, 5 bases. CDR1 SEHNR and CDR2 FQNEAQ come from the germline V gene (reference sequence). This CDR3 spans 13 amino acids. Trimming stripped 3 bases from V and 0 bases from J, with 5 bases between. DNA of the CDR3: TGTGCCAGCAGCTTGACAGTGAACACTGAAGCTTTCTTT. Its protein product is CASSLTVNTEAFF.

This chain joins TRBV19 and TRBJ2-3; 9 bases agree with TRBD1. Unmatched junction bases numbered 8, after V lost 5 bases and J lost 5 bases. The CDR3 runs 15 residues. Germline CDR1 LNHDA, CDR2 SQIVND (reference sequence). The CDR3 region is CASSATTGGKDTQYF. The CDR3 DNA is TGTGCCAGTAGTGCTACGACAGGGGGAAAAGATACGCAGTATTTT.

The CDR3 DNA is TGTGCTAGTGGTTACCTCGCGGGGGGTTCGGGCGGGGAGCTGTTTTTT. Its translation: CASGYLAGGSGGELFF. The chain is built from TRBV12-5 and TRBJ2-2, with TRBD2 matching over 8 bases. There are 16 residues in the CDR3. The ends lost 4 bases at V and 7 bases at J; junction bases unmatched: 11. Germline V CDR1 and CDR2: LGHNT, FRNRAP.

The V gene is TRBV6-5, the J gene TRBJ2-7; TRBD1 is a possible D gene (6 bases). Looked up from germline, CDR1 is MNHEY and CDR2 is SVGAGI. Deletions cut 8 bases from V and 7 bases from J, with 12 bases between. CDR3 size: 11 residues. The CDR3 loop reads CASAGVGEQYV. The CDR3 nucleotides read TGTGCCAGCGCAGGGGTTGGGGAGCAGTACGTC.

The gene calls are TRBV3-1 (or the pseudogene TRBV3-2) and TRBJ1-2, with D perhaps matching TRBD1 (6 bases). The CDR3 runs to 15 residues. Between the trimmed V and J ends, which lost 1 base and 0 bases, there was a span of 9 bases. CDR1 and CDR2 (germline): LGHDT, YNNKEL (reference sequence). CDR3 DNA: TGTGCCAGCAGCCAAGCAGGACAGTCTAACTATGGCTACACCTTC. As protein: CASSQAGQSNYGYTF.

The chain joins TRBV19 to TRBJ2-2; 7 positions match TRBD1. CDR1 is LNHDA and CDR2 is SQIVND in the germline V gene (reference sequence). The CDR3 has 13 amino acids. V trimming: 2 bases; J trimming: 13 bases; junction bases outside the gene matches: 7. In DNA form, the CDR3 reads TGTGCCAGTAGTATAAAAGGACAGGTTGGGCTGTTTTTT. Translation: CASSIKGQVGLFF. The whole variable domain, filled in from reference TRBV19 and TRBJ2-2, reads DGGITQSPKYLFRKEGQNVTLSCEQNLNHDAMYWYRQDPGQGLRLIYYSQIVNDFQKGDIAEGYSVSREKKESFPLTVTSAQKNPTAFYLCASSIKGQVGLFFGEGSRLTVL.

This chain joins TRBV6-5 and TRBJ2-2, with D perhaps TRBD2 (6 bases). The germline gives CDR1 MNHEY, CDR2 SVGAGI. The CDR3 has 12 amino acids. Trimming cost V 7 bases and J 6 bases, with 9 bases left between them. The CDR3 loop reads CASKRESGELFF. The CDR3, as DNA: TGTGCCAGCAAACGGGAGTCCGGGGAGCTGTTTTTT.

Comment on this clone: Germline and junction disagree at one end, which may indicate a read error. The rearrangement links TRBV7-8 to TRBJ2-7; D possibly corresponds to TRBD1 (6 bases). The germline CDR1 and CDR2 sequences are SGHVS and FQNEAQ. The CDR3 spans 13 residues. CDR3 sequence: CASSLARPGEMDF. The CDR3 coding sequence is TGTGCCAGCAGCTTAGCCAGACCAGGGGAAATGGACTTC.

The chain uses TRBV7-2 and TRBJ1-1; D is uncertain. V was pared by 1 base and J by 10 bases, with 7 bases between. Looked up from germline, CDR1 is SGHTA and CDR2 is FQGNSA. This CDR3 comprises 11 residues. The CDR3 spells CASSLDGGAFF. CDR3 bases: TGTGCCAGCAGCTTAGACGGAGGAGCTTTCTTT.